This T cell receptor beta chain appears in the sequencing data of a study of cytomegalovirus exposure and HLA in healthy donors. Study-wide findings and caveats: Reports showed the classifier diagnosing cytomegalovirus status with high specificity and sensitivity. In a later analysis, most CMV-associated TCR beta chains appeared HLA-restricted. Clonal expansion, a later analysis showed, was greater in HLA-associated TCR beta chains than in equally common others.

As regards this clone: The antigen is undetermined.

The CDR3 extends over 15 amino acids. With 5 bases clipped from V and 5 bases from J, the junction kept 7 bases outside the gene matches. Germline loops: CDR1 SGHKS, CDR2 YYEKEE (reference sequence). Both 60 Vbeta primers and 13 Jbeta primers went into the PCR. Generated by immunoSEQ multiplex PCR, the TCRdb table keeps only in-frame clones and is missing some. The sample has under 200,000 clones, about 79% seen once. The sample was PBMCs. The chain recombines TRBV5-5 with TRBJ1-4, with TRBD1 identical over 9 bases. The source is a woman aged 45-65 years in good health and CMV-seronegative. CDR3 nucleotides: TGTGCCAGCAGGAAAGACAGGGGGAGAAATGAAAAACTGTTTTTT. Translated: CASRKDRGRNEKLFF.